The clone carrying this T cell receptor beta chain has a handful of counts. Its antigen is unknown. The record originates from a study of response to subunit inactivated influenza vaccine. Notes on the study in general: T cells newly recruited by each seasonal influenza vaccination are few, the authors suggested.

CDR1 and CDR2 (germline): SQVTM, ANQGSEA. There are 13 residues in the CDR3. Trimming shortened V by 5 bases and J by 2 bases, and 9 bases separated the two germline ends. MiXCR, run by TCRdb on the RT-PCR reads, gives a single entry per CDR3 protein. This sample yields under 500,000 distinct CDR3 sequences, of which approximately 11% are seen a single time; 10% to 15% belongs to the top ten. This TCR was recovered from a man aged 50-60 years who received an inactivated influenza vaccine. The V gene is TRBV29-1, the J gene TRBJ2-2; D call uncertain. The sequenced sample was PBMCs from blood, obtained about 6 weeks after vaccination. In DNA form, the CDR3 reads TGCAGCGTTAAAACAGAAAACACCGGGGAGCTGTTTTTT. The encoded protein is CSVKTENTGELFF.